These 9 T cell receptor beta chains share one sample of origin, sequenced in a study of post-analysis software for immune sequencing data. Study observations and caveats: Elevated frequency relative to controls characterized four or five TRBV segments in patients, TRBV5-6, TRBV5-1 and TRBV20-1 among them.

What these receptors recognize is not known. Prepared libraries of TCR beta cDNA carried unique molecular identifiers. Each CDR3 protein gets one entry after TCRdb re-called the PCR reads with MiXCR. The repertoire holds roughly 700,000 distinct CDR3 sequences, with about 32% as singletons. Source material: blood. These receptors came from a girl between 5 and 17 years old with multiple sclerosis.

V and J are TRBV29-1 and TRBJ2-2; no reliable D call. Germline V gene lookup returns CDR1 SQVTM and CDR2 ANQGSEA. The V gene lost 7 bases and the J gene lost 1 base, with 16 bases spanning the gap. The CDR3 consists of 15 residues. CDR3 loop: CSAENPDGNTGELFF. CDR3 nucleotides: TGCAGCGCAGAAAACCCGGACGGGAACACCGGGGAGCTGTTTTTT.

Regarding this clonotype: The CDR3 carries no conserved terminal phenylalanine or tryptophan, so it likely arises from a read error. The V and J genes are TRBV12-3 or TRBV12-4 and TRBJ1-6; D ambiguous. Trimming stripped 5 bases from V and 6 bases from J, with 11 bases between. CDR3 size: 14 residues. The CDR3 is CASSDPGINSPLHV. The CDR3 DNA follows: TGTGCCAGCAGTGACCCGGGGATTAATTCACCCCTCCACGTT.

The table lists this clonotype with many counts. The V and J genes are TRBV20-1 and TRBJ2-5, with a weak D call TRBD1 (6 bases). Trimming took off 6 bases at V and 3 bases at J, with 8 bases between the two ends. Germline values: CDR1 DFQATT, CDR2 SNEGSKA (reference sequence). The CDR3 has 11 amino acids. CDR3 DNA sequence: TGCAGTGCAGGGACAAAAGAGACCCAGTACTTC. This sequence encodes CSAGTKETQYF.

The chain is built from TRBV29-1 and TRBJ1-2; possible D gene TRBD1, 6 bases. Germline loops: CDR1 SQVTM, CDR2 ANQGSEA. Trimming left V 7 bases short and J 11 bases short, with 17 bases between. CDR3 length equals 11 residues. Here the CDR3 reads CSADRDIFYTF. CDR3 DNA sequence: TGCAGCGCCGACCGGGACATCTTTTACACCTTC.

This clonotype came up a few times. The chain carries TRBV11-2 and TRBJ2-5, with D possibly matching TRBD2 (5 bases). This CDR3 comprises 15 residues. CDR1 and CDR2 (germline): SGHAT, FQNNGV. The V end was cut by 5 bases, the J end by 1 base, with 14 bases between. CDR3 amino acids: CASSVSAGSQETQYF. CDR3 nucleotides: TGTGCCAGCAGCGTCTCTGCGGGCAGCCAAGAGACCCAGTACTTC.

As for this clonotype: This may arise from a read error, as a much more abundant clone is one base away. V and J are TRBV5-5 and TRBJ2-4; no reliable D call. TRBJ2-7 matches the DNA end more closely, so the J call is doubtful. This CDR3 comprises 15 residues. CDR1 and CDR2 from the germline V gene are SGHKS and YYEKEE (reference sequence). CDR3 in amino acids: CASSFVDGNPYEQYF. The DNA for the CDR3 is TGTGCCAGCAGCTTCGTCGACGGCAACCCCTACGAGCAGTACTTC.

The rearrangement joins TRBV4-3 to TRBJ2-3; D remains unclear. Trimming cost V 8 bases and J 0 bases, with 9 bases left between them. The length of the CDR3 is 13 residues. Germline loops: CDR1 LGHNA, CDR2 YSLEER. The CDR3 protein is CASGISSTDTQYF. In DNA, the CDR3 is TGCGCCAGCGGTATTTCTAGCACAGATACGCAGTATTTT.

The rearrangement uses TRBV6-1 and TRBJ2-3; 8 bases fit TRBD2. The CDR3 length is 17 residues. From germline, CDR1 is MNHNS and CDR2 SASEGT. V dropped 4 bases and J dropped 4; count of bases not matched to a gene: 13. The CDR3 loop reads CASSVRAGGDGADTQYF. The CDR3 DNA is TGTGCCAGCAGTGTTAGGGCGGGGGGAGATGGCGCAGATACGCAGTATTTT.

This clonotype has a handful of counts. Sequence at one end of the junction differs from germline and may be a read error. CDR3 sequence: CAGSLSGLSEQYF. In DNA, the CDR3 is TGTGCCGGCAGTCTTTCGGGGCTGAGCGAGCAGTACTTC. The genes are TRBV27 and TRBJ2-7; D tentatively reads TRBD1 or TRBD2 (5 bases each). CDR1 MNHEY and CDR2 SMNVEV come from the germline V gene (reference sequence). This CDR3 is 13 amino acids long.